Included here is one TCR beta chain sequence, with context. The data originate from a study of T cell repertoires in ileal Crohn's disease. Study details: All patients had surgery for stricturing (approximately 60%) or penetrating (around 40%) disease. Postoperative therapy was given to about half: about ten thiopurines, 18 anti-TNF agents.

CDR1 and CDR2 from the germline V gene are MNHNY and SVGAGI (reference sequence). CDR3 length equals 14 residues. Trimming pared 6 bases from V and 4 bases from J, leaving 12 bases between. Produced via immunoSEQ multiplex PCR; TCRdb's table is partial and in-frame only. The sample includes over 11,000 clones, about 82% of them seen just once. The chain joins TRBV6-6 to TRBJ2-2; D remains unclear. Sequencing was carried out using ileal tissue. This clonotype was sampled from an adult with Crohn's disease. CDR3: CASSLTYGTGELFF. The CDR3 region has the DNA TGTGCCAGCAGCTTGACTTACGGCACCGGGGAGCTGTTTTTT.